The text below deals with one TCR beta chain. Its target antigen remains unknown. Base qualities are not at hand, and no much larger clone is one base apart. Each collaborating institution followed its own protocols to collect whole blood in K2EDTA tubes. For TCRbeta analysis, collaborators shipped samples in one of three forms: frozen whole blood, isolated PBMCs, or DNA extracted from either of those sample types. The sample originates from a study of blood T cell repertoires in COVID-19 (TCRdb year 2020). Looking at the study overall: Samples covering the acute and convalescent phases of COVID-19 were provided by collaborators in the United States, Italy and Spain. Subjects who had been exposed to COVID-19, were actively infected with it, or had recovered from it provided the deeply sampled blood TCRbeta repertoires that made up the dataset. The prospective study material was composed of cDNA or gDNA derived from T cells, B-cell-depleted T cells, or PBMCs. The repertoires were released in a freely available public database intended as a resource for research on the immune response to SARS-CoV-2. Where HLA class I and class II types were available, the types were taken from metadata supplied by the sample provider, not from assay-based typing. Samples came from the ongoing ImmuneRACE study (first 160 participants) plus 1,254 subjects from 6 global collaborators. Sample metadata almost always included a de-identified subject ID, COVID-19 status, age in years and sex. Summary of the overall study and its limitations: The quantity of clinical and demographic metadata differed by source and by participant and was supplied without curation.

The germline V gene encodes CDR1 KGHDR and CDR2 SFDVKD. V is clipped by 4 bases and J by 2 bases, and the sequence between their germline boundaries is 13 bases long. The CDR3 goes from the cysteine to the phenylalanine over 15 residues. Of the read, only the CDR3 DNA is kept; its 45 bases are in frame from base 1. TCRbeta CDR3 regions were amplified from genomic DNA using the immunoSEQ Assay, a bias-controlled multiplex PCR. The published analysis was carried out like this. The number of nucleated cells in each sample was estimated from the amplification of reference gene primers within the assay. To quantify the absolute abundance of each unique TCRbeta CDR3 rearrangement, sequence reads were collapsed and filtered. For each sample, productive Simpson clonality was calculated as the square root of Simpson's diversity index over productive rearrangements. The table was pulled from immuneACCESS by TCRdb, which kept in-frame rearrangements only. Such tables lose some clones; where checked, under half of the loss comes from unresolved V genes, and the rest has no known cause. The V and J calls and the clone size are those of that table, but D and trimming were determined from the DNA. The table for this sample lists roughly 210,000 clones; about 88% of them were counted only once. The leading ten clones occupy over 1.5% of the sample.

The source material was peripheral blood. The TCR was taken from a man in his 70s with acute or convalescent COVID-19. The V and J segments used are TRBV24-1 and TRBJ2-5, with TRBD1 as a weak D call on 6 bases. The nucleotide sequence reads as follows: TGTGCCACCAGTGACATCTACAGGGCACAAGAGACCCAGTACTTC. This yields the protein CATSDIYRAQETQYF.